Below, 28 T cell receptor beta chains from the same sample are listed, as sequenced in a study of beta chain features in type 1 diabetes. The whole isolated RNA underwent reverse transcription, so sequencing captured expressed TCRB transcripts. TCRdb's table, derived via immunoSEQ multiplex PCR, lists solely in-frame clones and lacks some. The data contain approximately 470,000 clones, roughly 30% of them seen just once; the ten biggest clones take up about 0.065%. Sequences were obtained from naive CD4+ T cells from blood. The receptor source for this set is a man between 18 and 35 years old in good health.

This chain connects TRBV30 to TRBJ2-5, with 7 bases aligning to TRBD2. Per germline, CDR1 GTSNPN and CDR2 SVGIG (reference sequence). The trim removed 4 bases at V and 4 bases at J, leaving 12 bases unmatched. The CDR3 is 15 amino acids. CDR3 sequence: CAWTTGLVRPETQYF. The CDR3 DNA follows: TGTGCCTGGACGACCGGACTAGTAAGACCAGAGACCCAGTACTTC.

This clone occurred a few times. The chain is built from TRBV7-9 and TRBJ1-4; D uncertain. This CDR3 has 12 amino acids. Germline V gene lookup returns CDR1 SEHNR and CDR2 FQNEAQ (reference sequence). The V end was cut by 5 bases, the J end by 8 bases, with 9 bases between. CDR3 sequence reads: CASSRPGEKLFF. CDR3 DNA sequence: TGTGCCAGCAGCCGACCCGGGGAAAAACTGTTTTTT.

This clone has a handful of counts. The CDR3 bases are TGTGCCACCAGCAGAGGTGAGGGCAGCCCTTCGTACTTC. Its translation is CATSRGEGSPSYF. The chain combines TRBV15 with TRBJ2-7, with D possibly TRBD2 on 5 matching bases. The CDR3 extends over 13 amino acids. Germline loops: CDR1 LNHNV, CDR2 YYDKDF (reference sequence). V gave up 1 base and J gave up 12 bases, with 16 bases separating them.

The chain employs TRBV29-1 and TRBJ2-3, with D perhaps matching TRBD1 or TRBD2 (5 bases each). CDR3 length: 14 residues. Per germline, CDR1 SQVTM and CDR2 ANQGSEA. With 6 bases removed from V and 5 bases from J, the gap between germline ends came to 18 bases. This CDR3 is CSVRMGERGDTQYF. DNA for the CDR3: TGCAGCGTCCGAATGGGGGAGAGAGGAGATACGCAGTATTTT.

The sample holds a few counts of this clone. V and J are TRBV30 and TRBJ2-6; no definite D call. Trimming cost V 1 base and J 4 bases, with 8 bases left between them. This CDR3 spans 14 amino acids. The V gene's germline CDR1 is GTSNPN and CDR2 SVGIG (reference sequence). DNA of the CDR3: TGTGCCTGGAGTGAGCAGATCGGGGCCAACGTCCTGACTTTC. Its protein product is CAWSEQIGANVLTF. The whole variable domain, remainder taken from reference TRBV30 and TRBJ2-6, is SQTIHQWPATLVQPVGSPLSLECTVEGTSNPNLYWYRQAAGRGLQLLFYSVGIGQISSEVPQNLSASRPQDRQFILSSKKLLLSDSGFYLCAWSEQIGANVLTFGAGSRLTVL.

This clone was seen a few times. In the same sample, other DNA sequences code for this CDR3. This sequence joins TRBV5-1 and TRBJ2-7; possible D gene TRBD1, 5 bases. Trimming shortened V by 2 bases and J by 3 bases, and 6 bases separated the two germline ends. This CDR3 has 12 amino acids. CDR1 is SGHRS and CDR2 is YFSETQ in the germline V gene. The CDR3 DNA is TGCGCCAGCAGCTTCACAGGCTACGAGCAGTACTTC. It yields the protein CASSFTGYEQYF.

This clone was counted only a few times. CDR3 nucleotide sequence: TGCAGCGTTGGAGACAGACGAAAAAGCTCCTACGAGCAGTACTTC. The encoded protein is CSVGDRRKSSYEQYF. The chain carries TRBV29-1 and TRBJ2-7, with D tentatively TRBD1 (5 bases). V was trimmed by 4 bases and J by 0 bases, leaving 16 bases between them. CDR1 is SQVTM, CDR2 ANQGSEA, per germline. This CDR3 region has 15 residues.

This chain joins TRBV4-2 and TRBJ2-1, with 8 bases that match TRBD2. Germline V gene sequence: CDR1 LGHNA, CDR2 YNFKEQ. This CDR3 region has 16 residues. Trimming at V came to 0 bases and at J to 4 bases, leaving 5 bases not matched to a gene. The DNA of the CDR3 is TGTGCCAGCAGCCAAGAAGGGCTAGCGGGTTACAATGAGCAGTTCTTC. This translates into CASSQEGLAGYNEQFF.

The chain links TRBV29-1 to TRBJ2-1; 8 bases are a match to TRBD2. Per germline, CDR1 SQVTM and CDR2 ANQGSEA. With V trimmed by 4 bases and J by 3 bases, 5 bases remained unmatched. This CDR3 region has 14 residues. CDR3: CSVVGREFYNEQFF. The DNA for the CDR3 is TGCAGCGTTGTCGGGAGGGAATTCTACAATGAGCAGTTCTTC.

The chain links TRBV30 to TRBJ2-7; a weak D match, TRBD2 (6 bases). V shed 1 base and J shed 2 bases, with 9 bases lying between them. Per germline, CDR1 GTSNPN and CDR2 SVGIG (reference sequence). This CDR3 is 13 amino acids long. CDR3 nucleotide sequence: TGTGCCTGGAGTGGGGACTTACCCTACGAGCAGTACTTC. Translating gives CAWSGDLPYEQYF.

This clone was recorded only once. Written as DNA, the CDR3 is TGTGCCAGCAGGGAACGAGGCAATCAGCCCCAGCATTTT. Its translation is CASRERGNQPQHF. The rearrangement uses TRBV28 and TRBJ1-5, with no clear D. The ends were cut back, 6 bases at V and 2 bases at J, with 8 bases in the middle. This CDR3 has 13 residues. CDR1 and CDR2 (germline): MDHEN, SYDVKM. Complete variable domain (other parts from reference TRBV28 and TRBJ1-5): DVKVTQSSRYLVKRTGEKVFLECVQDMDHENMFWYRQDPGLGLRLIYFSYDVKMKEKGDIPEGYSVSREKKERFSLILESASTNQTSMYLCASRERGNQPQHFGDGTRLSIL.

The chain uses TRBV5-1 and TRBJ2-3, with D possibly being TRBD2 (5 bases). The CDR3 consists of 12 residues. Germline CDR1 is SGHRS and CDR2 is YFSETQ. Trimming removed 4 bases at V and 6 bases at J, with 9 bases between. CDR3 DNA: TGCGCCAGCAGCCGGGATAGGGATACGCAGTATTTT. Amino acid sequence: CASSRDRDTQYF.

This clone was seen a handful of times. V and J are TRBV30 and TRBJ2-7; the match to TRBD2 covers 14 bases. V trimming: 3 bases; J trimming: 0 bases; junction bases outside the gene matches: 7. This CDR3 is built from 17 residues. In germline, CDR1 is GTSNPN, CDR2 SVGIG (reference sequence). This CDR3 reads CAWRPTSGRASSYEQYF. The DNA for the CDR3 is TGTGCCTGGAGGCCGACTAGCGGGAGGGCGAGCTCCTACGAGCAGTACTTC.

This clone was seen a handful of times. The chain combines TRBV2 with TRBJ2-1, with TRBD2 matching over 10 bases. There are 17 residues in the CDR3. V was pared by 1 base and J by 4 bases, with 7 bases of the junction left unmatched. Germline CDR1 SNHLY, CDR2 FYNNEI. CDR3 residues: CASSEGLAGGLYNEQFF. The DNA of the CDR3 is TGTGCCAGCAGTGAAGGGTTAGCGGGAGGACTTTACAATGAGCAGTTCTTC.

On this clone itself: Mismatch with germline at one junction end may stem from a read error. This rearrangement joins TRBV7-6 to TRBJ1-5; possibly TRBD1 for D (5 bases). Per the germline V gene, CDR1 is SGHVS and CDR2 is FNYEAQ. The CDR3 is 15 amino acids. This chain's CDR3 is CASSLASQGKVPQHF. Here the CDR3 DNA reads TGTGCCAGCAGCCTAGCCTCTCAGGGAAAGGTCCCCCAGCATTTT.

This clone was counted once. The rearrangement joins TRBV10-3 to TRBJ2-5; 12 nucleotides line up with TRBD2. This CDR3 region has 17 residues. V lost 0 bases to trimming and J lost 6 bases; unmatched junction nucleotides: 8. Germline V gene lookup returns CDR1 ENHRY and CDR2 SYGVKD. The CDR3 DNA is TGTGCCATCAGTGAGTCACTAGCGGGAGGACTGGAGAAGACCCAGTACTTC. Its protein is CAISESLAGGLEKTQYF.

This chain connects TRBV30 to TRBJ1-5; D call uncertain. The V end was cut by 3 bases, the J end by 9 bases, with 18 bases between. The germline V gene encodes CDR1 GTSNPN and CDR2 SVGIG (reference sequence). The CDR3 spans 14 residues. For the CDR3, the DNA is TGTGCCTGGAGCCGCGACGGTGCCACCGGGCCCCAGCATTTT. Encoded protein: CAWSRDGATGPQHF.

V and J are TRBV20-1 and TRBJ2-7; D remains ambiguous. Germline loops: CDR1 DFQATT, CDR2 SNEGSKA (reference sequence). This CDR3 region has 11 residues. V was pared by 3 bases and J by 6 bases, with 9 bases between. The CDR3 nucleotides are TGCAGTGCTAGGAGAGGATCCGAGCAGTACTTC. Amino acids: CSARRGSEQYF.

This clone showed up just once. The chain combines TRBV12-2 with TRBJ2-1; the D call in the table, TRBD2, was not verified against the DNA. TRBV12-2 constitutes a pseudogene. The CDR3 consists of 17 residues. The DNA of the CDR3 is TGTGCAAGTCGCTTAGCGCCCCTTAAGCACTCCTACAATGAGCAGTTCTTC. Protein sequence: CASRLAPLKHSYNEQFF.

The chain couples TRBV7-2 to TRBJ2-2; the match to TRBD2 covers 10 bases. V dropped 4 bases and J dropped 1; count of bases not matched to a gene: 3. The germline V gene encodes CDR1 SGHTA and CDR2 FQGNSA. CDR3 length: 16 amino acids. The CDR3 nucleotides are TGTGCCAGCAGCTGGATAGCGGGAGGGAACACCGGGGAGCTGTTTTTT. Translating it yields CASSWIAGGNTGELFF.

With respect to this clone: Other DNA sequences within the sample encode an identical CDR3. The genes are TRBV29-1 and TRBJ2-5; D is uncertain. Germline values: CDR1 SQVTM, CDR2 ANQGSEA. V shed 4 bases and J shed 5 bases, with 5 bases lying between them. The CDR3 covers 10 residues. CDR3 coding DNA: TGCAGCGTTGTGGGGGAGACCCAGTACTTC. Translation gives CSVVGETQYF.

This clone has only a few counts. The chain employs TRBV29-1 and TRBJ2-2; the D gene could be TRBD1 or TRBD2 (5 bases each). The ends were cut back, 7 bases at V and 3 bases at J, with 12 bases in the middle. The CDR3 runs to 13 residues. CDR1 SQVTM and CDR2 ANQGSEA come from the germline V gene. This CDR3 is CSAWDQYTGELFF. In nucleotides, the CDR3 is TGCAGCGCCTGGGACCAATACACCGGGGAGCTGTTTTTT.

This clone was seen more than once but under ten times. The gene calls are TRBV7-6 and TRBJ2-7; D possibly matches TRBD1 or TRBD2 (6 bases each). V was shortened by 4 bases and J by 0 bases, with 13 bases between the two germline ends. Germline-derived CDR1 and CDR2 are SGHVS and FNYEAQ. CDR3 length: 15 amino acids. The CDR3 sequence is CASSSTGRSSYEQYF. CDR3 coding DNA: TGTGCCAGCAGCTCTACAGGGAGGAGCTCCTACGAGCAGTACTTC.

This clone was seen more than once but under ten times. This sequence joins TRBV7-9 and TRBJ1-1; no clear D. The ends were cut back, 0 bases at V and 4 bases at J, with 6 bases in the middle. This CDR3 contains 13 residues. The germline V gene encodes CDR1 SEHNR and CDR2 FQNEAQ (reference sequence). CDR3 protein: CASSLAGITEAFF. CDR3 nucleotide sequence: TGTGCCAGCAGCTTAGCAGGGATCACTGAAGCTTTCTTT.

The rearrangement uses TRBV5-4 and TRBJ1-2; D unresolved. V was shortened by 4 bases and J by 2 bases, with 15 bases between the two germline ends. CDR3 length: 15 amino acids. The germline V gene encodes CDR1 SGHNT and CDR2 YYREEE (reference sequence). The CDR3 region has the DNA TGTGCCAGCAGCCCCAGTTCGGGGAAGAACTATGGCTACACCTTC. This encodes CASSPSSGKNYGYTF.

The sample holds a few counts of this clone. This chain uses TRBV5-1 with TRBJ2-1; D is uncertain. CDR1 and CDR2 from the germline V gene are SGHRS and YFSETQ. With 5 bases removed from V and 10 bases from J, the gap between germline ends came to 13 bases. The CDR3 is 12 amino acids. The CDR3 coding sequence is TGCGCCAGCAGTGAAGGTATCGTGGAGCAGTTCTTC. It specifies CASSEGIVEQFF.

Points on this clone: The identical CDR3 is also encoded by other nucleotide sequences in the sample. J is TRBJ1-1 and V is TRBV2; D unresolved. This CDR3 has 13 amino acids. The germline gives CDR1 SNHLY, CDR2 FYNNEI. The V end lost 4 bases, the J end lost 0 bases, and 6 bases lay between the germline ends. The CDR3 DNA reads TGTGCCAGCAGTGGTTCTATGAACACTGAAGCTTTCTTT. It yields the protein CASSGSMNTEAFF.

This clone appeared a single time. The rearrangement joins TRBV5-1 to TRBJ2-5; 8 bases map to TRBD1. From germline, CDR1 is SGHRS and CDR2 YFSETQ. After removal of 3 bases from V and 4 bases from J, the junction contained 8 bases not matched to a gene. This CDR3 has 15 residues. In DNA form, the CDR3 reads TGCGCCAGCAGCTCCGGACAGGGCGGAGGAGAGACCCAGTACTTC. Translated, it gives CASSSGQGGGETQYF.